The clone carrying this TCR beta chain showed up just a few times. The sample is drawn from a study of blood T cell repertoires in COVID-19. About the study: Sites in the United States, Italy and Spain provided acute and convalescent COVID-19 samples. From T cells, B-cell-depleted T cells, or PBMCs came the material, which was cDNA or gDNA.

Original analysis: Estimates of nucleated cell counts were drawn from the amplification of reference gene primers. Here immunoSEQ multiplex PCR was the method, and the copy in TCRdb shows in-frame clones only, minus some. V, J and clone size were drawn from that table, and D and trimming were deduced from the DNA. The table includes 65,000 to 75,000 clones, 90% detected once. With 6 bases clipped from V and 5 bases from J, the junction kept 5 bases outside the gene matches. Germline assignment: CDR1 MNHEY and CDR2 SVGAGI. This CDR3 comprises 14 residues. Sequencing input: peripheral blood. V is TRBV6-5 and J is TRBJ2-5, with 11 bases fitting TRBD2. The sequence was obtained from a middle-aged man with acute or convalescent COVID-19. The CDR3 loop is CASRTSGATETQYF. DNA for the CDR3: TGTGCCAGCAGGACTAGCGGGGCCACCGAGACCCAGTACTTC.